The 31 T cell receptor beta chains given below trace back to one sample, sequenced in a study of blood T cell repertoires in COVID-19. Measured with immunoSEQ multiplex PCR; TCRdb has only the in-frame clones, and not every one. Here the sample spans approximately 260,000 clones, approximately 84% being singletons. The sequenced material came from PBMCs or T cells enriched from blood (not recorded which). The receptors stem from a woman aged 45-59 years who had been exposed to COVID-19.

The rearrangement uses TRBV18 and TRBJ2-7; 8 bases match TRBD2. CDR3 size: 16 residues. V shed 0 bases and J 2 bases; nucleotides not matched to a gene: 6. CDR1 is KGHSH, CDR2 LQKENI, per germline. The CDR3 reads CASSPPLAGPTYEQYF. In nucleotides, the CDR3 is TGTGCCAGCTCACCACCGTTAGCGGGGCCCACCTACGAGCAGTACTTC.

The V call is TRBV29-1, the J call TRBJ2-1, with 10 bases identical to TRBD2. The V and J ends lost 7 bases and 8 bases, in that order; junction bases with no gene match: 14. From germline, CDR1 is SQVTM and CDR2 ANQGSEA. There are 15 residues in the CDR3. The CDR3 spells CSATSGVAGGYEQFF. CDR3 in DNA: TGCAGCGCCACCTCGGGAGTAGCGGGGGGTTATGAGCAGTTCTTC.

CDR3 nucleotides: TGTGCCAGCAGCGTAACAGGGCAGGGTGAGCAGTTCTTC. Its translation is CASSVTGQGEQFF. The gene calls are TRBV9 and TRBJ2-1, with D perhaps matching TRBD1 (6 bases). V gave up 1 base and J gave up 9 bases, with 11 bases separating them. This CDR3 comprises 13 residues. Germline CDR1 and CDR2: SGDLS and YYNGEE.

The chain links TRBV5-1 to TRBJ2-7; 12 bases agree with TRBD1. CDR3 length: 15 amino acids. Germline loops: CDR1 SGHRS, CDR2 YFSETQ. V dropped 0 bases and J dropped 7; count of bases not matched to a gene: 5. The CDR3: CASSLDGTGGGEQYF. CDR3 nucleotides: TGCGCCAGCAGCTTGGACGGGACAGGGGGCGGGGAGCAGTACTTC.

This clone showed up just once. The V call is TRBV19, the J call TRBJ2-2, with 7 bases fitting TRBD1. The CDR3 totals 13 residues. Germline V gives CDR1 LNHDA, CDR2 SQIVND (reference sequence). V lost 11 bases and J lost 0; bases outside the gene matches: 3. CDR3 in amino acids: CAAGQANTGELFF. As DNA, the CDR3 is TGTGCCGCTGGACAGGCGAACACCGGGGAGCTGTTTTTT. Complete variable domain (other parts from reference TRBV19 and TRBJ2-2): DGGITQSPKYLFRKEGQNVTLSCEQNLNHDAMYWYRQDPGQGLRLIYYSQIVNDFQKGDIAEGYSVSREKKESFPLTVTSAQKNPTAFYLCAAGQANTGELFFGEGSRLTVL.

The V gene is TRBV18, the J gene TRBJ2-1, with 10 bases identical to TRBD2. From germline, CDR1 is KGHSH and CDR2 LQKENI. The CDR3 is 16 residues long. Losses at the gene ends were 5 bases for V and 6 bases for J; bases not matched to a gene: 10. CDR3 sequence reads: CASSTTGTSVTNEQFF. The CDR3 coding sequence is TGTGCCAGCTCAACGACCGGGACTAGCGTAACCAATGAGCAGTTCTTC. Full variable domain (missing parts from reference TRBV18 and TRBJ2-1): NAGVMQNPRHLVRRRGQEARLRCSPMKGHSHVYWYRQLPEEGLKFMVYLQKENIIDESGMPKERFSAEFPKEGPSILRIQQVVRGDSAAYFCASSTTGTSVTNEQFFGPGTRLTVL.

This clone has only a few counts. V usage is TRBV25-1 and J usage is TRBJ2-3; 9 bases map to TRBD1. With 8 bases clipped from V and 3 bases from J, the junction kept 9 bases outside the gene matches. This CDR3 region has 15 residues. Germline CDR1 MGHDK, CDR2 SYGVNS. The CDR3 sequence is CASGNRDRATDTQYF. In nucleotides, the CDR3 is TGTGCCAGCGGCAACCGGGACAGGGCTACAGATACGCAGTATTTT.

The V gene is TRBV10-1, the J gene TRBJ1-2, with 9 bases matching TRBD1. Per germline, CDR1 WNHNN and CDR2 SYGVQD (reference sequence). Trimming cost V 5 bases and J 14 bases; bases outside gene matches: 12. This CDR3 spans 13 amino acids. The CDR3 sequence: CASSPGQGLPHTF. For the CDR3, the DNA is TGCGCCAGCAGTCCCGGACAGGGGCTCCCTCATACCTTC.

J is TRBJ2-3 and V is TRBV30, with D maybe TRBD1 (5 bases). Germline-derived CDR1 and CDR2 are GTSNPN and SVGIG (reference sequence). This CDR3 comprises 19 residues. The V end was cut by 2 bases, the J end by 4 bases, with 28 bases between. CDR3 sequence: CAWSRPRATSSRAPDTQYF. The CDR3 region has the DNA TGTGCCTGGAGTCGACCCCGGGCGACATCAAGCAGGGCCCCAGATACGCAGTATTTT.

The chain combines TRBV10-1 with TRBJ2-5; D may be TRBD1 (6 bases). Germline V gene lookup returns CDR1 WNHNN and CDR2 SYGVQD (reference sequence). The V and J ends lost 2 bases and 1 base respectively, with 20 bases between them. The CDR3 totals 18 residues. CDR3: CASSENKKSWTAQETQYF. DNA of the CDR3: TGCGCCAGCAGTGAGAATAAGAAGTCCTGGACAGCCCAAGAGACCCAGTACTTC.

The CDR3 DNA follows: TGCGCCAGCAGCCAAGAAGCCAGGGCCTCTAACTATGGCTACACCTTC. Translated, it gives CASSQEARASNYGYTF. The chain couples TRBV4-3 to TRBJ1-2, with D perhaps matching TRBD1 (5 bases). CDR1 and CDR2 (germline): LGHNA, YSLEER. This CDR3 contains 16 residues. Trimming stripped 0 bases from V and 0 bases from J, with 11 bases between.

The chain uses TRBV28 and TRBJ1-3, with 7 bases matching TRBD1. Trimming removed 4 bases from V and 0 bases from J; junction bases left unmatched: 6. There are 16 residues in the CDR3. The germline V gene has CDR1 MDHEN and CDR2 SYDVKM. The CDR3 protein is CASSSPRTGSGNTIYF. The CDR3 nucleotides are TGTGCCAGCAGTTCCCCCAGGACAGGCTCTGGAAACACCATATATTTT.

V and J are TRBV2 and TRBJ2-1; TRBD2 aligns across 13 bases. The CDR3 has 15 residues. Germline V gene sequence: CDR1 SNHLY, CDR2 FYNNEI. J lost 5 bases, V lost 7 bases, and 5 bases had no gene match. In DNA, the CDR3 is TGTGCCAGCACCTCGACTAGCGGGGGGAACAATGAGCAGTTCTTC. Protein: CASTSTSGGNNEQFF.

This chain joins TRBV5-1 and TRBJ1-1; D perhaps matches TRBD1 (5 bases). Germline V CDR1 and CDR2: SGHRS, YFSETQ. The CDR3 is 16 residues long. The V gene lost 2 bases and the J gene lost 5 bases, with 19 bases spanning the gap. The CDR3 DNA reads as TGCGCCAGCAGCTTCGCGGGACCCGAGGGAGGTACTGAAGCTTTCTTT. Protein product: CASSFAGPEGGTEAFF.

The gene calls are TRBV2 and TRBJ1-3; D not certain. There are 15 residues in the CDR3. V lost 5 bases to trimming and J lost 0 bases, with 11 bases between them. Looked up from germline, CDR1 is SNHLY and CDR2 is FYNNEI. The CDR3 DNA is TGTGCCAGCAGTTTACAGATTAACTCTGGAAACACCATATATTTT. Translating gives CASSLQINSGNTIYF.

This sequence joins TRBV27 and TRBJ1-1; D possibly corresponds to TRBD1 (5 bases). V dropped 7 bases and J dropped 7 bases, with 22 bases sitting between them. The CDR3 consists of 15 residues. The germline V gene has CDR1 MNHEY and CDR2 SMNVEV (reference sequence). CDR3 residues: CASIPMGGGYSEAFF. CDR3 coding DNA: TGTGCCAGCATCCCCATGGGGGGGGGATATAGTGAAGCTTTCTTT.

This clone was seen repeatedly, ten times or more. J is TRBJ1-2 and V is TRBV19; the D gene is possibly TRBD1 (5 bases). This CDR3 spans 15 amino acids. The V and J ends lost 3 bases and 6 bases respectively, with 17 bases between them. Germline assignment: CDR1 LNHDA and CDR2 SQIVND (reference sequence). CDR3 sequence reads: CASSMTVVRHDGYTF. In DNA form, the CDR3 reads TGTGCCAGTAGTATGACAGTGGTGAGGCACGATGGCTACACCTTC.

The V and J genes are TRBV7-9 and TRBJ1-1; TRBD1 matches 12 bases. The V gene end was trimmed by 10 bases and the J gene end by 5 bases; junction bases not matched to a gene: 5. The germline V gene encodes CDR1 SEHNR and CDR2 FQNEAQ (reference sequence). The CDR3 contains 13 residues. CDR3 loop: CATPGQGATEAFF. The CDR3 nucleotides read TGTGCCACCCCGGGACAGGGGGCGACTGAAGCTTTCTTT.

The chain links TRBV7-2 to TRBJ2-7; a weak D match, TRBD1 (6 bases). V was shortened by 5 bases and J by 2 bases, with 16 bases between the two germline ends. Germline CDR1 is SGHTA and CDR2 is FQGNSA. The CDR3 covers 15 residues. CDR3 DNA sequence: TGTGCCAGCAGCATACAGGGCCTTGGGGCCTACGAGCAGTACTTC. As protein: CASSIQGLGAYEQYF.

The chain joins TRBV18 to TRBJ1-5; perhaps TRBD1 as D (5 bases). V lost 3 bases and J 4 bases, leaving 10 bases between the germline ends. Germline values: CDR1 KGHSH, CDR2 LQKENI. The CDR3 contains 14 residues. The CDR3 sequence is CASSPFGGNQPQHF. The CDR3 DNA follows: TGTGCCAGCTCACCTTTCGGGGGGAATCAGCCCCAGCATTTT.

The chain uses TRBV11-2 and TRBJ2-7; D ambiguous. CDR3 length: 12 residues. Germline-derived CDR1 and CDR2 are SGHAT and FQNNGV. V was clipped by 5 bases and J by 1 base, with 6 bases between them. The CDR3 DNA is TGTGCCAGCAGCCCCCATTCCTACGAGCAGTACTTC. Translated, it gives CASSPHSYEQYF.

V and J are TRBV7-6 and TRBJ1-1; D possibly corresponds to TRBD1 (5 bases). Germline V CDR1 and CDR2: SGHVS, FNYEAQ. Trimming took 1 base from V and 6 from J, leaving 9 bases between them. This CDR3 is built from 13 residues. CDR3 in amino acids: CASSLVGDSEAFF. The CDR3 DNA sequence: TGTGCCAGCAGCTTAGTGGGGGACTCTGAAGCTTTCTTT.

This chain joins TRBV4-2 and TRBJ2-3; 14 positions agree with TRBD2. Looked up from germline, CDR1 is LGHNA and CDR2 is YNFKEQ. The CDR3 extends over 16 amino acids. Unmatched junction bases numbered 3, after V lost 4 bases and J lost 3 bases. DNA for the CDR3: TGTGCCAGCAGCCCGGGGACTAGCGGGGGTACAGATACGCAGTATTTT. Protein sequence: CASSPGTSGGTDTQYF.

The rearrangement uses TRBV11-2 and TRBJ1-3, with a tentative D call TRBD1 (6 bases). CDR3 length: 17 residues. CDR1 SGHAT and CDR2 FQNNGV come from the germline V gene. V was cut by 4 bases and J by 2 bases, with 18 bases left in between. The CDR3 sequence: CASSSRYRTATGNTIYF. The DNA of the CDR3 is TGTGCCAGCAGCTCGCGATACCGGACAGCCACTGGAAACACCATATATTTT.

The rearrangement joins TRBV18 to TRBJ2-4; 11 bases fit TRBD1. The junction had 3 bases not matched to a gene; V was cut back by 5 bases and J by 0 bases. Germline lookup yields CDR1 KGHSH and CDR2 LQKENI. The CDR3 is 16 amino acids. The CDR3 region is CASSAGQGGAKNIQYF. The CDR3 DNA reads TGTGCCAGCTCAGCGGGACAGGGGGGAGCCAAAAACATTCAGTACTTC.

The rearrangement links TRBV5-8 to TRBJ1-1; TRBD1 is a possible D gene (5 bases). This CDR3 region has 19 residues. Trimming left V 4 bases short and J 3 bases short, with 28 bases between. Germline CDR1 reads SGHTS; CDR2 reads YDEGEE. For the CDR3, the DNA is TGTGCCAGCAGCCTCCTTCCTGTGAGGGGTCGCGGAGGGGACACTGAAGCTTTCTTT. This sequence encodes CASSLLPVRGRGGDTEAFF.

This chain connects TRBV4-3 to TRBJ1-4; D gene uncertain. V was shortened by 4 bases and J by 3 bases, with 18 bases between the two germline ends. Germline V lookup: CDR1 LGHNA, CDR2 YSLEER. The CDR3 consists of 17 residues. CDR3 coding DNA: TGCGCCAGCAGCCGGTCGCTGAACAGAAACTCTAATGAAAAACTGTTTTTT. Translation: CASSRSLNRNSNEKLFF.

This clone was counted between two and nine times. This chain uses TRBV5-3 with TRBJ1-1; 7 nucleotides align to TRBD1. TRBV5-3 is given ORF status, its function remaining uncertain. The CDR3 consists of 17 residues. The V and J ends lost 4 bases and 6 bases, in that order; junction bases with no gene match: 18. DNA for the CDR3: TGTGCCAGAAGCCATCTCCGGAAGGGGGCTAGGAAGGCTGAAGCTTTCTTT. Translating it yields CARSHLRKGARKAEAFF.

This chain links TRBV28 with TRBJ2-5; the match to TRBD2 covers 7 bases. This CDR3 is 14 amino acids long. Germline assignment: CDR1 MDHEN and CDR2 SYDVKM. V shed 6 bases, J shed 2 bases, and the junction held 6 bases outside the gene matches. CDR3 in DNA: TGTGCCAGCAGATGGGGGGGAAAACAAGAGACCCAGTACTTC. Its protein product is CASRWGGKQETQYF. Full variable domain (missing parts from reference TRBV28 and TRBJ2-5): DVKVTQSSRYLVKRTGEKVFLECVQDMDHENMFWYRQDPGLGLRLIYFSYDVKMKEKGDIPEGYSVSREKKERFSLILESASTNQTSMYLCASRWGGKQETQYFGPGTRLLVL.

The chain is built from TRBV6-6 and TRBJ1-2; 9 bases line up with TRBD1. The CDR3 has 16 amino acids. The trim removed 6 bases at V and 5 bases at J, leaving 13 bases unmatched. The germline gives CDR1 MNHNY, CDR2 SVGAGI (reference sequence). In DNA, the CDR3 is TGTGCCAGCAGCCGGGGACAGGGCCCCTCTCTTTATGGCTACACCTTC. It is translated as CASSRGQGPSLYGYTF.

V and J are TRBV28 and TRBJ2-3; 16 bases are a match to TRBD2. The CDR3 has 15 amino acids. Germline loops: CDR1 MDHEN, CDR2 SYDVKM. After removal of 7 bases from V and 10 bases from J, the junction contained 8 bases not matched to a gene. The CDR3 spells CASTRPGLAGGAQYF. CDR3 in DNA: TGTGCCAGCACCAGACCGGGACTAGCGGGGGGGGCGCAGTATTTT.